The 15 T cell receptor beta chains below all came from one sample that was sequenced in a study of regulatory T cells in long-lasting Graves disease. iRepertoire HTBI primers and Arm-PCR of CDR3 regions built TCR beta libraries. TCRdb re-called the multiplex PCR reads through MiXCR, storing one row per CDR3 protein. This sample carries about half a million distinct CDR3 sequences, less than 25% of them seen once, and the ten largest clones take around 13%. The time point denotes: persistent/refractory GD, antithyroid drugs over 5 years with positive TRAb. The TCR library was prepared using RNA isolated from PBMCs. The input for sequencing was peripheral blood mononuclear cells (PBMCs), taken when the disease was refractory, from a patient treated with antithyroid drugs. The receptors here all came from a female donor with Graves disease.

The sample holds a few counts of this clonotype. The gene calls are TRBV7-3 and TRBJ2-3; D unclear. Germline-derived CDR1 and CDR2 are SGHTA and FQGTGA. The V end was cut by 4 bases, the J end by 5 bases, with 13 bases between. The CDR3 extends over 14 amino acids. The CDR3 DNA is TGTGCCAGCAGCTCCCTCGCGGCTGGAGATACGCAGTATTTT. Its protein product is CASSSLAAGDTQYF.

The V gene is TRBV5-1, the J gene TRBJ1-1; D possibly corresponds to TRBD1 (5 bases). V was trimmed by 3 bases and J by 6 bases, leaving 18 bases between them. The CDR3 extends over 15 amino acids. Germline-derived CDR1 and CDR2 are SGHRS and YFSETQ. CDR3 region: CASSSSPGREAEAFF. CDR3 DNA sequence: TGCGCCAGCAGCTCGTCTCCGGGCAGGGAGGCTGAAGCTTTCTTT.

Comment on this clonotype: With a much larger clone just one base away, this may be a read error. CDR3 coding DNA: TGTGCCAGCAGTCACTCCGCCCCGAGCACAGGGAATTCACCCCTCCACTTT. This gives the protein CASSHSAPSTGNSPLHF. The chain has TRBV6-2 or TRBV6-3 and TRBJ1-6, with D perhaps TRBD1 (6 bases). Germline V gene lookup returns CDR1 MNHEY and CDR2 SVGEGT. The CDR3 consists of 17 residues.

This clonotype was recorded a few times. CDR3 residues: CASSLVAGGYNTGELFF. CDR3 nucleotide sequence: TGTGCCAGCAGCTTAGTTGCGGGAGGTTACAACACCGGGGAGCTGTTTTTT. The V and J genes are TRBV7-2 and TRBJ2-2, with 8 bases identical to TRBD2. V lost 1 base to trimming and J lost 2 bases; unmatched junction nucleotides: 6. Germline loops: CDR1 SGHTA, CDR2 FQGNSA. CDR3 length: 17 amino acids. Looking up the rest from reference TRBV7-2 and TRBJ2-2 gives the full variable domain: GAGVSQSPSNKVTEKGKDVELRCDPISGHTALYWYRQSLGQGLEFLIYFQGNSAPDKSGLPSDRFSAERTGGSVSTLTIQRTQQEDSAVYLCASSLVAGGYNTGELFFGEGSRLTVL.

This clonotype was detected a few times. The chain carries TRBV5-5 and TRBJ2-5, with TRBD1 matching over 10 bases. The germline V gene encodes CDR1 SGHKS and CDR2 YYEKEE (reference sequence). After removal of 2 bases from V and 4 bases from J, the junction contained 14 bases not matched to a gene. CDR3 length: 18 residues. The CDR3: CASSFYDRGLLLRETQYF. CDR3 in DNA: TGTGCCAGCAGCTTTTATGACAGGGGGCTTCTCCTCCGAGAGACCCAGTACTTC.

The CDR3 protein is CASSFSGTSGGTDTQYF. The DNA for the CDR3 is TGTGCCAGCAGTTTTTCCGGGACTAGCGGTGGGACAGATACGCAGTATTTT. V is TRBV27 and J is TRBJ2-3; TRBD2 agrees at 11 bases. V was pared by 3 bases and J by 3 bases, with 8 bases of the junction left unmatched. There are 17 residues in the CDR3. Germline V gene data show CDR1 as MNHEY and CDR2 as SMNVEV (reference sequence).

This clonotype has just a few counts. The chain is built from TRBV30 and TRBJ2-7; D is unresolved. Germline V gene lookup returns CDR1 GTSNPN and CDR2 SVGIG (reference sequence). The CDR3 length is 14 residues. V was cut by 0 bases and J by 1 base, with 10 bases left in between. CDR3 region: CAWSVGVKSYEQYF. The CDR3 nucleotides read TGTGCCTGGAGTGTAGGTGTAAAATCCTACGAGCAGTACTTC.

About this clonotype itself: A far larger clone is one base from this, pointing to a likely read error. The conserved closing phenylalanine or tryptophan is absent in this CDR3, likely reflecting a read error. The CDR3, as DNA: TGTGCCAGCAAAACAACCGGGACAGTGAACTATGGCTACACCCTC. Residues: CASKTTGTVNYGYTL. V gene TRBV2 combines with J gene TRBJ1-2; 7 bases map to TRBD1. Germline assignment: CDR1 SNHLY and CDR2 FYNNEI. V lost 7 bases to trimming and J lost 2 bases; unmatched junction nucleotides: 10. This CDR3 has 15 amino acids.

This clonotype was recorded many times. The chain links TRBV7-2 to TRBJ1-5; 9 bases are a match to TRBD1. This CDR3 region has 13 residues. V lost 6 bases, J lost 7 bases, and 4 bases stayed unmatched. Germline V gives CDR1 SGHTA, CDR2 FQGNSA. The CDR3 bases are TGTGCCAGCAGTTGGGACAGGGTGCAGCCCCAGCATTTT. Protein: CASSWDRVQPQHF.

The sample holds many counts of this clonotype. The chain uses TRBV2 and TRBJ1-1, with D perhaps TRBD1 (6 bases). V was trimmed by 7 bases and J by 1 base, leaving 13 bases between them. This CDR3 is 14 amino acids long. Per the germline V gene, CDR1 is SNHLY and CDR2 is FYNNEI. The CDR3 protein is CASKGVGGNTEAFF. CDR3 DNA: TGTGCCAGCAAAGGAGTAGGGGGGAACACTGAAGCTTTCTTT.

This clonotype was detected only a few times. The rearrangement joins TRBV10-3 to TRBJ2-7; a possible D gene is TRBD2 (10 bases). CDR3 length: 16 amino acids. Trimming took 10 bases from V and 4 from J, leaving 26 bases between them. Germline CDR1 and CDR2: ENHRY and SYGVKD. CDR3 coding DNA: TGTGCCACCTCGGGACAGGGACCTAGCGGGAGTTACGAGCAGTACTTC. Encoded protein: CATSGQGPSGSYEQYF.

In its sample, this clonotype was seen many times. The V gene is TRBV6-2 or TRBV6-3, the J gene TRBJ1-4; D remains ambiguous. Germline values: CDR1 MNHEY, CDR2 SVGEGT. The CDR3 is 13 amino acids. V was clipped by 2 bases and J by 8 bases, with 9 bases between them. The CDR3: CASSYGEGEKLFF. The CDR3 region has the DNA TGTGCCAGCAGTTACGGGGAGGGAGAAAAACTGTTTTTT.

In its sample, this clonotype was seen a few times. The chain has TRBV6-1 and TRBJ1-5; 10 bases are shared with TRBD1. Germline loops: CDR1 MNHNS, CDR2 SASEGT. Losses at the gene ends were 6 bases for V and 6 bases for J; bases not matched to a gene: 5. There are 14 residues in the CDR3. The DNA of the CDR3 is TGTGCCAGCAGCCGGGACAGGGGTATTCAGCCCCAGCATTTT. It specifies CASSRDRGIQPQHF.

As for this clonotype: This clone may be a read error of a much larger clone one base away. The CDR3 bases are TGTGCCAGCAGCTCCGGACTAGCGGACTACGAGCAGTACTTC. Protein: CASSSGLADYEQYF. The V and J genes are TRBV7-9 and TRBJ2-7; 10 bases are shared with TRBD2. The germline V gene encodes CDR1 SEHNR and CDR2 FQNEAQ (reference sequence). The V gene end was trimmed by 4 bases and the J gene end by 3 bases; junction bases not matched to a gene: 3. The CDR3 contains 14 residues.

In its sample, this clonotype was seen many times. This sequence joins TRBV11-2 and TRBJ2-4; 10 bases agree with TRBD2. Germline-derived CDR1 and CDR2 are SGHAT and FQNNGV. V lost 4 bases to trimming and J lost 6 bases; unmatched junction nucleotides: 6. The CDR3 covers 15 residues. CDR3 coding DNA: TGTGCCAGCAGCTCTCTAGCGGGAGCGTTAAACATTCAGTACTTC. This codes for CASSSLAGALNIQYF. The whole variable domain, remainder taken from reference TRBV11-2 and TRBJ2-4, is EAGVAQSPRYKIIEKRQSVAFWCNPISGHATLYWYQQILGQGPKLLIQFQNNGVVDDSQLPKDRFSAERLKGVDSTLKIQPAKLEDSAVYLCASSSLAGALNIQYFGAGTRLSVL.